The next 14 T cell receptor beta chains were all read from a single sample in a study of blood T cells in healthy people across ages. Combining a sample-barcoded 5' primer with a J-beta primer mix, a second PCR ran for roughly 7 to 12 cycles. TCRdb reprocessed the 5' RACE reads with MiXCR, giving one entry per CDR3 protein. In the table there are some 640,000 distinct CDR3 sequences, around half of which are singletons. The sequenced sample was blood. Receptor source: a woman aged 60-70 years in good health.

This clonotype was seen a handful of times. The V gene is TRBV28, the J gene TRBJ2-6; D remains ambiguous. In germline, CDR1 is MDHEN, CDR2 SYDVKM. The CDR3 is 13 residues long. The V end lost 7 bases, the J end lost 2 bases, and 6 bases lay between the germline ends. CDR3: CASMRPGANVLTF. CDR3 in DNA: TGTGCCAGCATGAGACCTGGGGCCAACGTCCTGACTTTC. Based on the CDR3 plus reference TRBV28 and TRBJ2-6, the full variable domain is DVKVTQSSRYLVKRTGEKVFLECVQDMDHENMFWYRQDPGLGLRLIYFSYDVKMKEKGDIPEGYSVSREKKERFSLILESASTNQTSMYLCASMRPGANVLTFGAGSRLTVL.

The gene calls are TRBV12-3 or TRBV12-4 and TRBJ1-4; 7 bases match TRBD1. The CDR3 runs to 14 residues. V trimming: 3 bases; J trimming: 4 bases; junction bases outside the gene matches: 2. In DNA, the CDR3 is TGTGCCAGCAGTTTGGGACAGTATAATGAAAAACTGTTTTTT. This translates into CASSLGQYNEKLFF.

In its sample, this clonotype was seen once. The chain has TRBV6-2 or TRBV6-3 and TRBJ1-1; weak D call: TRBD1 (5 bases). Per germline, CDR1 MNHEY and CDR2 SVGEGT. Trimming took off 2 bases at V and 5 bases at J, with 9 bases between the two ends. The CDR3 has 13 amino acids. CDR3 protein: CASSYPGRTEAFF. In DNA, the CDR3 is TGTGCCAGCAGTTACCCGGGACGGACTGAAGCTTTCTTT.

The genes are TRBV29-1 and TRBJ2-5; 7 bases agree with TRBD2. CDR1 is SQVTM and CDR2 is ANQGSEA in the germline V gene. The CDR3 loop spans 16 amino acids. The trim removed 0 bases at V and 11 bases at J, leaving 18 bases unmatched. The CDR3 is CSVEDWGGVNYNEQYF. CDR3 sequence (DNA): TGCAGCGTTGAAGATTGGGGGGGAGTGAACTACAATGAGCAGTACTTC.

The sample holds a few counts of this clonotype. CDR3 sequence (DNA): TGTGCCAGCAGCTGGACCGCAACTAATGAAAAACTGTTTTTT. This gives the protein CASSWTATNEKLFF. The chain couples TRBV7-2 to TRBJ1-4, with D unclear. Trimming pared 4 bases from V and 0 bases from J, leaving 6 bases between. This CDR3 spans 14 amino acids. From germline, CDR1 is SGHTA and CDR2 FQGNSA. The complete variable domain, with remaining parts taken from reference TRBV7-2 and TRBJ1-4, reads GAGVSQSPSNKVTEKGKDVELRCDPISGHTALYWYRQSLGQGLEFLIYFQGNSAPDKSGLPSDRFSAERTGGSVSTLTIQRTQQEDSAVYLCASSWTATNEKLFFGSGTQLSVL.

The V gene is TRBV7-3, the J gene TRBJ2-5; TRBD2 aligns across 8 bases. The CDR3 is made up of 15 amino acids. V trimming: 5 bases; J trimming: 11 bases; junction bases outside the gene matches: 16. Per germline, CDR1 SGHTA and CDR2 FQGTGA. CDR3 residues: CASSNGRAVADEQYF. The CDR3 nucleotides read TGTGCCAGCAGCAACGGGAGGGCCGTTGCAGATGAGCAGTACTTC.

This clonotype was seen more than once but under ten times. The gene calls are TRBV6-1 and TRBJ2-7, with 9 bases lining up with TRBD1. Germline CDR1 MNHNS, CDR2 SASEGT. The trim removed 5 bases at V and 5 bases at J, leaving 16 bases unmatched. The length of the CDR3 is 17 residues. The CDR3 protein is CASSLKDRGSTGDEQYF. CDR3 nucleotide sequence: TGTGCCAGCAGTCTGAAGGACAGGGGAAGTACAGGCGACGAGCAGTACTTC.

There are a few counts of this clonotype. V gene TRBV11-2 combines with J gene TRBJ2-3; 10 nucleotides line up with TRBD2. After removal of 5 bases from V and 3 bases from J, the junction contained 8 bases not matched to a gene. Germline V gene sequence: CDR1 SGHAT, CDR2 FQNNGV. There are 16 residues in the CDR3. The CDR3: CASSTRLAGETDTQYF. The CDR3, as DNA: TGTGCCAGCAGCACCCGTCTAGCGGGAGAAACAGATACGCAGTATTTT.

The V call is TRBV27, the J call TRBJ1-1, with 10 bases lining up with TRBD1. V dropped 6 bases and J dropped 3; count of bases not matched to a gene: 7. The length of the CDR3 is 15 residues. Germline V CDR1 and CDR2: MNHEY, SMNVEV (reference sequence). CDR3 loop: CASRLDRGRDTEAFF. The CDR3 DNA reads as TGTGCCAGCAGACTTGACAGGGGGCGGGACACTGAAGCTTTCTTT.

This clonotype was detected a few times. The chain has TRBV4-3 and TRBJ2-5, with 15 bases matching TRBD2. Germline V gene data show CDR1 as LGHNA and CDR2 as YSLEER. There are 16 residues in the CDR3. Trimming cost V 6 bases and J 2 bases; bases outside gene matches: 4. CDR3 bases: TGCGCCAGCAGTCGGACTAGCGGGAGGGGGCAAGAGACCCAGTACTTC. It codes for CASSRTSGRGQETQYF.

Many counts were recorded for this clonotype. The chain uses TRBV7-2 and TRBJ2-5; D is possibly TRBD2 (6 bases). This CDR3 is 13 amino acids long. CDR1 is SGHTA, CDR2 FQGNSA, per germline. V lost 7 bases, J lost 5 bases, and 14 bases lay in between. The CDR3 nucleotides are TGTGCCAGCACCGGGGGAGGAGGCGAGACCCAGTACTTC. This sequence encodes CASTGGGGETQYF.

The chain carries TRBV14 and TRBJ1-1; TRBD1 might be the D (5 bases). Germline assignment: CDR1 SGHDN and CDR2 FVKESK. The CDR3 is made up of 12 amino acids. The germline V and J ends were trimmed by 6 bases and 4 bases, with 9 bases remaining between them. CDR3 amino acids: CASRYGGTEAFF. The CDR3 region has the DNA TGTGCCAGCAGATACGGGGGCACTGAAGCTTTCTTT.

This clonotype was counted only a few times. The genes are TRBV6-2 or TRBV6-3 and TRBJ2-1; 12 nucleotides agree with TRBD2. Germline values: CDR1 MNHEY, CDR2 SVGEGT. V shed 8 bases, J shed 0 bases, and the junction held 2 bases outside the gene matches. The CDR3 runs 15 residues. The CDR3 DNA follows: TGTGCCAGCTGGACTAGCGGGGCCTCCTACAATGAGCAGTTCTTC. Translating gives CASWTSGASYNEQFF.

This sequence joins TRBV4-3 and TRBJ2-1, with TRBD2 matching over 10 bases. Germline lookup yields CDR1 LGHNA and CDR2 YSLEER. This CDR3 comprises 17 residues. Trimming at V came to 2 bases and at J to 7 bases, leaving 11 bases not matched to a gene. CDR3 coding DNA: TGCGCCAGCAGCCAAATATTCGGGACTAGCGAGAGGAATGAGCAGTTCTTC. It encodes CASSQIFGTSERNEQFF.